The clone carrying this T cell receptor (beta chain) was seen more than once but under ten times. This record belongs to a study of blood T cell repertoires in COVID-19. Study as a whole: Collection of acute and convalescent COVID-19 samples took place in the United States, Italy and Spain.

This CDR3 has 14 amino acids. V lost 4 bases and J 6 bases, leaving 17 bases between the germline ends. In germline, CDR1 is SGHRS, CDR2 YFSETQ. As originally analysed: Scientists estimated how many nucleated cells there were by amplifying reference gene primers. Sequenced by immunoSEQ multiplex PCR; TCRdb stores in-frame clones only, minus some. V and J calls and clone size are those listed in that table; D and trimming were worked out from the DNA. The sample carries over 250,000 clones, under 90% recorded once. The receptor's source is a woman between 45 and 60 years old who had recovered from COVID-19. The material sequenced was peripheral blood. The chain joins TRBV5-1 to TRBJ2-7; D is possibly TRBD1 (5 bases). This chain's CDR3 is CASSPLDAGIEQYF. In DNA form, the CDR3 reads TGCGCCAGCAGCCCCCTTGACGCAGGGATCGAGCAGTACTTC.